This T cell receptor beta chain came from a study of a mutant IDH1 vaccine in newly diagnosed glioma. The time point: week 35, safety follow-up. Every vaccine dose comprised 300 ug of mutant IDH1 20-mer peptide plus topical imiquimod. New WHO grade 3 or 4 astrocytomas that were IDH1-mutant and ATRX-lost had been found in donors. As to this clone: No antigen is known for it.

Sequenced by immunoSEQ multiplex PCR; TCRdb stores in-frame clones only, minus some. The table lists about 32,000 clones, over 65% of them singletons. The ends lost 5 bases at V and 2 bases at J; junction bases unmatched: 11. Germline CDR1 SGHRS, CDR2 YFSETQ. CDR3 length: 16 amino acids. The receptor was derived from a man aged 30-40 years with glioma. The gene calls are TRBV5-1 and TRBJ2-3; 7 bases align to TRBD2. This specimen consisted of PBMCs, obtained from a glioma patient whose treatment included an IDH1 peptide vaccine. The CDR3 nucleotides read TGCGCCAGCAGGGCCCAGCGGCTAGCGGACACAGATACGCAGTATTTT. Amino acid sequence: CASRAQRLADTDTQYF.